The 26 T cell receptor beta chains listed next were all sequenced from one sample in a study of OX40 agonist ivuxolimab in advanced cancers. The repertoire was sequenced with immunoSEQ multiplex PCR; TCRdb's copy has only in-frame clones and lacks some. The sample holds about 81,000 clones, about 86% seen once. Sequences were derived from CD4+ or CD8+ T cells sorted from blood, sampled in a trial of the OX40 agonist ivuxolimab. The receptor source for this set is an adult with an advanced solid tumor such as melanoma, head and neck, liver or kidney cancer.

The CDR3 here is CASSFEGQASYGYTF. The CDR3 nucleotides are TGCGCCAGCAGCTTTGAGGGACAGGCCAGCTATGGCTACACCTTC. This chain connects TRBV5-1 to TRBJ1-2; 8 nucleotides align to TRBD1. Losses at the gene ends were 2 bases for V and 4 bases for J; bases not matched to a gene: 7. The CDR3 is made up of 15 amino acids. The germline CDR1 and CDR2 sequences are SGHRS and YFSETQ.

The chain has TRBV19 and TRBJ2-5, with D possibly called TRBD1 or TRBD2 (5 bases each). The CDR3 sequence is 14 residues long. Germline V CDR1 and CDR2: LNHDA, SQIVND (reference sequence). The V end was cut by 0 bases, the J end by 7 bases, with 12 bases between. Here the CDR3 DNA reads TGTGCCAGTAGTATAGATTCAGGGACGGCGACCCAGTACTTC. Protein sequence: CASSIDSGTATQYF. Filled out from reference TRBV19 and TRBJ2-5, the complete variable domain reads DGGITQSPKYLFRKEGQNVTLSCEQNLNHDAMYWYRQDPGQGLRLIYYSQIVNDFQKGDIAEGYSVSREKKESFPLTVTSAQKNPTAFYLCASSIDSGTATQYFGPGTRLLVL.

V gene TRBV10-3 combines with J gene TRBJ2-7; tentative D call: TRBD2 (5 bases). Germline CDR1 is ENHRY and CDR2 is SYGVKD. The CDR3 is 13 amino acids. V lost 6 bases to trimming and J lost 6 bases, with 15 bases between them. DNA for the CDR3: TGTGCCATCAGAGCCCCACCTAGCTTCGAGCAGTACTTC. Amino acids: CAIRAPPSFEQYF.

The rearrangement links TRBV2 to TRBJ1-6, with D perhaps matching TRBD1 (6 bases). Germline assignment: CDR1 SNHLY and CDR2 FYNNEI. The CDR3 length is 14 residues. Trimming removed 5 bases from V and 8 bases from J, with 13 bases in between. The CDR3: CASSKPGADSPLHF. CDR3 nucleotide sequence: TGTGCCAGCAGTAAACCGGGGGCAGATTCACCCCTCCACTTT.

The J gene is TRBJ2-6, the V gene TRBV15; D not certain. Trimming left V 1 base short and J 12 bases short, with 13 bases between. The V gene's germline CDR1 is LNHNV and CDR2 YYDKDF (reference sequence). The CDR3 has 14 residues. For the CDR3, the DNA is TGTGCCACCAGCAGAGGGCCGGGCGACGGCGTCCTGACTTTC. Translated, it gives CATSRGPGDGVLTF.

The chain recombines TRBV7-9 with TRBJ1-2, with a tentative D call TRBD1 (6 bases). With 6 bases removed from V and 4 bases from J, the gap between germline ends came to 12 bases. Germline CDR1 and CDR2: SEHNR and FQNEAQ (reference sequence). The CDR3 has 13 amino acids. Here the CDR3 reads CASRSGEGYGYTF. CDR3 in DNA: TGTGCCAGCAGATCAGGGGAGGGCTATGGCTACACCTTC.

V is TRBV7-8 and J is TRBJ2-1; 11 bases fit TRBD2. CDR1 and CDR2 (germline): SGHVS, FQNEAQ. The junction had 11 bases not matched to a gene; V was cut back by 6 bases and J by 7 bases. The CDR3 is 16 amino acids. The CDR3 is CASSQRWPSGGNEQFF. The CDR3, as DNA: TGTGCCAGCAGTCAGAGGTGGCCTAGCGGGGGGAATGAGCAGTTCTTC.

The rearrangement uses TRBV5-1 and TRBJ2-6; D could derive from TRBD1 or TRBD2 (5 bases each). In germline, CDR1 is SGHRS, CDR2 YFSETQ. This CDR3 spans 19 amino acids. V gave up 4 bases and J gave up 0 bases, with 20 bases separating them. Written as DNA, the CDR3 is TGCGCCAGCAGCCCTTACCCCGGGACGCATAGCTCTGGGGCCAACGTCCTGACTTTC. Translation gives CASSPYPGTHSSGANVLTF.

This chain joins TRBV5-1 and TRBJ2-2, with D perhaps TRBD1 (7 bases). Looked up from germline, CDR1 is SGHRS and CDR2 is YFSETQ. This CDR3 comprises 16 residues. V was trimmed by 3 bases and J by 2 bases, leaving 14 bases between them. Here the CDR3 reads CASSSQGGFNTGELFF. CDR3 DNA sequence: TGCGCCAGCAGCTCGCAGGGGGGATTTAACACCGGGGAGCTGTTTTTT.

This clone has only one observation. The CDR3 coding sequence is TGTGCCAGCAGTTTCTCGGGGACAAATTCACCCCTCCACTTT. Translating gives CASSFSGTNSPLHF. V is TRBV27 and J is TRBJ1-6; weak D call: TRBD1 (6 bases). Germline-derived CDR1 and CDR2 are MNHEY and SMNVEV (reference sequence). Trimming removed 3 bases at V and 7 bases at J, with 10 bases between. The CDR3 has 14 residues.

V and J are TRBV28 and TRBJ1-5, with 10 bases aligning to TRBD1. The CDR3 loop spans 17 amino acids. CDR1 MDHEN and CDR2 SYDVKM come from the germline V gene. The junction had 14 bases not matched to a gene; V was cut back by 2 bases and J by 10 bases. Here the CDR3 reads CASSLDGDRGHFRPQHF. The CDR3, as DNA: TGTGCCAGCAGTTTAGATGGGGACAGGGGCCACTTTCGTCCCCAGCATTTT.

Comment on this clone: Germline is not matched at one junction end, which may reflect a read error. This CDR3 reads CANSLGATGLETQYF. CDR3 nucleotide sequence: TGCGCCAACAGCTTGGGAGCGACAGGGTTGGAGACCCAGTACTTC. The V gene is TRBV5-1, the J gene TRBJ2-5; 7 nucleotides line up with TRBD1. The V gene's germline CDR1 is SGHRS and CDR2 YFSETQ. This CDR3 spans 15 amino acids.

The chain has TRBV9 and TRBJ1-2; D remains ambiguous. The germline V gene encodes CDR1 SGDLS and CDR2 YYNGEE. V was clipped by 0 bases and J by 4 bases, with 4 bases between them. The CDR3 totals 12 residues. CDR3 amino acids: CASSVGSYGYTF. CDR3 DNA sequence: TGTGCCAGCAGCGTAGGAAGCTATGGCTACACCTTC.

The rearrangement links TRBV5-1 to TRBJ2-7, with unresolved D. The CDR3 is made up of 12 amino acids. From germline, CDR1 is SGHRS and CDR2 YFSETQ. Trimming cost V 4 bases and J 0 bases, with 5 bases left between them. CDR3 sequence: CASSPPSYEQYF. CDR3 DNA: TGCGCCAGCAGCCCTCCCTCCTACGAGCAGTACTTC.

The chain links TRBV7-2 to TRBJ2-5; no clear D gene. Germline CDR1 is SGHTA and CDR2 is FQGNSA. The CDR3 extends over 13 amino acids. V was trimmed by 5 bases and J by 2 bases, leaving 9 bases between them. The CDR3 nucleotides are TGTGCCAGCAGCCCCTCCCCTCAAGAGACCCAGTACTTC. Translated, it gives CASSPSPQETQYF.

This clone was found once. The J gene is TRBJ2-5, the V gene TRBV6-6; TRBD2 is a possible D gene (6 bases). The germline CDR1 and CDR2 sequences are MNHNY and SVGAGI (reference sequence). With 1 base removed from V and 5 bases from J, the gap between germline ends came to 17 bases. This CDR3 region has 16 residues. CDR3 DNA sequence: TGTGCCAGCAGTTACTTGAGGAGGGCCCAGGAGGAGACCCAGTACTTC. Translating it yields CASSYLRRAQEETQYF.

This chain joins TRBV7-9 and TRBJ2-7; 7 bases fit TRBD1. The germline V gene has CDR1 SEHNR and CDR2 FQNEAQ (reference sequence). J was trimmed by 3 bases and V by 1 base; bases with no gene match: 6. The CDR3 spans 15 residues. Written as DNA, the CDR3 is TGTGCCAGCAGCTTAGGGACAGGACTCTTCTACGAGCAGTACTTC. Protein: CASSLGTGLFYEQYF.

The chain carries TRBV9 and TRBJ2-3; TRBD2 matches 7 bases. This CDR3 spans 14 amino acids. The V gene end was trimmed by 0 bases and the J gene end by 5 bases; junction bases not matched to a gene: 3. Germline loops: CDR1 SGDLS, CDR2 YYNGEE. CDR3 protein: CASSVGGGGDTQYF. The DNA for the CDR3 is TGTGCCAGCAGCGTAGGCGGGGGTGGAGATACGCAGTATTTT.

The genes are TRBV15 and TRBJ2-1; D unresolved. V was trimmed by 0 bases and J by 9 bases, leaving 6 bases between them. CDR1 is LNHNV, CDR2 YYDKDF, per germline (reference sequence). This CDR3 contains 12 residues. CDR3 in amino acids: CATSRDLSEQFF. The CDR3 DNA reads TGTGCCACCAGCAGAGATCTGTCTGAGCAGTTCTTC.

CDR3 region: CASSPGATNEKLFF. The CDR3 DNA sequence: TGTGCCAGCTCACCAGGTGCAACTAATGAAAAACTGTTTTTT. The chain carries TRBV18 and TRBJ1-4; D is ambiguous. CDR3 size: 14 residues. Per germline, CDR1 KGHSH and CDR2 LQKENI. Trimming removed 2 bases from V and 0 bases from J, with 4 bases in between.

The chain links TRBV27 to TRBJ2-5, with 7 positions matching TRBD1. After removal of 0 bases from V and 4 bases from J, the junction contained 2 bases not matched to a gene. CDR3 length: 14 amino acids. The germline V gene has CDR1 MNHEY and CDR2 SMNVEV (reference sequence). Written as DNA, the CDR3 is TGTGCCAGCAGTTTATCTACAGGGGCAGAGACCCAGTACTTC. Its protein product is CASSLSTGAETQYF.

The chain links TRBV27 to TRBJ2-7; 13 nucleotides line up with TRBD2. V dropped 3 bases and J dropped 2; count of bases not matched to a gene: 1. The CDR3 is 15 residues long. CDR1 is MNHEY and CDR2 is SMNVEV in the germline V gene (reference sequence). CDR3 DNA sequence: TGTGCCAGCAGTTTCGGGACTAGCGGGACCTACGAGCAGTACTTC. Its translation is CASSFGTSGTYEQYF.

J is TRBJ2-1 and V is TRBV7-7, with a tentative D call TRBD1 (6 bases). The CDR3 spans 14 residues. V was clipped by 2 bases and J by 5 bases, with 10 bases between them. Looked up from germline, CDR1 is SSHAT and CDR2 is FNYEAQ (reference sequence). In DNA form, the CDR3 reads TGTGCCAGCAGCTTAATCCCAGGGGACAATGAGCAGTTCTTC. Translated: CASSLIPGDNEQFF.

In DNA, the CDR3 is TGTGCCAGCAGCCATGAAGCGGACCAAGAGACCCAGTACTTC. Residues: CASSHEADQETQYF. This chain connects TRBV7-8 to TRBJ2-5; TRBD2 might be the D (5 bases). Between the trimmed V and J ends, which lost 5 bases and 0 bases, there was a span of 10 bases. CDR1 is SGHVS and CDR2 is FQNEAQ in the germline V gene. The CDR3 runs 14 residues.

V usage is TRBV7-3 and J usage is TRBJ2-7, with TRBD1 matching over 10 bases. Germline V gives CDR1 SGHTA, CDR2 FQGTGA. With V trimmed by 5 bases and J by 3 bases, 4 bases remained unmatched. The CDR3 length is 14 residues. CDR3 amino acids: CASSPGTGDYEQYF. The CDR3, as DNA: TGTGCCAGCAGCCCCGGGACAGGGGACTACGAGCAGTACTTC.

This clone occurred once. This same CDR3 is encoded by further DNA sequences in the sample. V gene TRBV5-1 combines with J gene TRBJ2-5; possibly TRBD2 for D (5 bases). The DNA end favors TRBJ2-7, so the J call may be wrong. Germline-derived CDR1 and CDR2 are SGHRS and YFSETQ. The CDR3 has 15 amino acids. This CDR3 is CASSLAAGSSYEQYF. CDR3 sequence (DNA): TGCGCCAGCAGCTTGGCGGCGGGCAGCTCCTACGAGCAGTACTTC.